Following are 20 T cell receptor beta chains from one sample sequenced in a study of healthy donors' naive CD4 and CD8 T cells. Starting from about 0.55 ug of total RNA, TCR libraries were made with linear amplification. TCRdb re-analysed the reads in MiXCR, keeping a single row per CDR3 protein. The table includes about 180,000 distinct CDR3 sequences, around 74% detected once. Material for sequencing was naive CD4+ and CD8+ T cells sorted from blood, pooled from several donors. Source of these receptors: a pool of human donors in good health; the sample pools cells from several healthy donors.

The rearrangement joins TRBV20-1 to TRBJ1-2; no clear D gene. The germline gives CDR1 DFQATT, CDR2 SNEGSKA (reference sequence). The CDR3 covers 11 residues. V was trimmed by 1 base and J by 6 bases, leaving 6 bases between them. The CDR3: CSARGVDGYTF. For the CDR3, the DNA is TGCAGTGCTAGAGGAGTGGATGGCTACACCTTC.

The V and J genes are TRBV6-5 and TRBJ2-7; TRBD2 agrees at 12 bases. CDR3 length equals 16 residues. V dropped 8 bases and J dropped 1; count of bases not matched to a gene: 9. The V gene's germline CDR1 is MNHEY and CDR2 SVGAGI. In nucleotides, the CDR3 is TGTGCCAGCGCTAGCGGGAGGGCCTTTAGGTCCTACGAGCAGTACTTC. Translating gives CASASGRAFRSYEQYF.

V and J are TRBV15 and TRBJ2-1, with D unresolved. Trimming left V 0 bases short and J 9 bases short, with 6 bases between. Germline loops: CDR1 LNHNV, CDR2 YYDKDF (reference sequence). CDR3 length: 12 amino acids. CDR3 DNA sequence: TGTGCCACCAGCAGAGATAGGGCTGAGCAGTTCTTC. As protein: CATSRDRAEQFF.

CDR3 in amino acids: CSVRAHNEQFF. For the CDR3, the DNA is TGCAGCGTTAGGGCGCACAATGAGCAGTTCTTC. This chain connects TRBV29-1 to TRBJ2-1; D gene uncertain. The CDR3 loop spans 11 amino acids. Trimming pared 5 bases from V and 5 bases from J, leaving 7 bases between. Germline V lookup: CDR1 SQVTM, CDR2 ANQGSEA.

This clonotype appeared a few times. The V call is TRBV29-1, the J call TRBJ2-5; the D gene is possibly TRBD1 (5 bases). CDR1 and CDR2 from the germline V gene are SQVTM and ANQGSEA. V lost 7 bases and J lost 5, with 14 bases in between. The CDR3 sequence is 12 residues long. CDR3 protein: CSELTGVETQYF. As DNA, the CDR3 is TGCAGCGAGCTAACAGGCGTGGAGACCCAGTACTTC.

This chain links TRBV7-2 with TRBJ1-3; unclear D gene. The CDR3 is 13 residues long. In germline, CDR1 is SGHTA, CDR2 FQGNSA. The ends were cut back, 9 bases at V and 0 bases at J, with 9 bases in the middle. CDR3 loop: CASVQLSGNTIYF. The CDR3 DNA reads as TGTGCCAGTGTACAGCTCTCTGGAAACACCATATATTTT. The whole variable domain, filled in from reference TRBV7-2 and TRBJ1-3, reads GAGVSQSPSNKVTEKGKDVELRCDPISGHTALYWYRQSLGQGLEFLIYFQGNSAPDKSGLPSDRFSAERTGGSVSTLTIQRTQQEDSAVYLCASVQLSGNTIYFGEGSWLTVV.

In this sample, this clonotype turned up once. J is TRBJ2-1 and V is TRBV5-5; 14 bases match TRBD2. The V gene end was trimmed by 2 bases and the J gene end by 8 bases; junction bases not matched to a gene: 6. Germline-derived CDR1 and CDR2 are SGHKS and YYEKEE (reference sequence). The CDR3 extends over 16 amino acids. For the CDR3, the DNA is TGTGCCAGCAGCTTCCCGACTAGCGGGAGGGACTATGAGCAGTTCTTC. It yields the protein CASSFPTSGRDYEQFF. Drawing the rest from reference TRBV5-5 and TRBJ2-1, the complete variable domain is DAGVTQSPTHLIKTRGQQVTLRCSPISGHKSVSWYQQVLGQGPQFIFQYYEKEERGRGNFPDRFSARQFPNYSSELNVNALLLGDSALYLCASSFPTSGRDYEQFFGPGTRLTVL.

The CDR3 nucleotides are TGTGCCAGCAGTTACTCGAACTCGGGATTGGCCCAGTACTTC. Amino acid sequence: CASSYSNSGLAQYF. J is TRBJ2-5 and V is TRBV6-5; possibly TRBD2 for D (5 bases). The CDR3 contains 14 residues. Germline V CDR1 and CDR2: MNHEY, SVGAGI. Between the trimmed V and J ends, which lost 0 bases and 9 bases, there was a span of 14 bases.

This clonotype was recorded a few times. The V call is TRBV27, the J call TRBJ2-7; D is unclear. The J call may be wrong; the DNA end is better matched by TRBJ2-5. CDR3 length: 13 residues. Germline loops: CDR1 MNHEY, CDR2 SMNVEV (reference sequence). DNA for the CDR3: TGTGCCAGCAGAGGAGAGTACCAAGAGACCCAGTACTTC. Its translation is CASRGEYQETQYF.

The chain recombines TRBV6-6 with TRBJ2-1; D is tentatively TRBD1 or TRBD2 (6 bases each). Trimming cost V 7 bases and J 7 bases, with 17 bases left between them. This CDR3 is built from 14 residues. CDR1 and CDR2 (germline): MNHNY, SVGAGI (reference sequence). CDR3: CASNPPGAQNEQFF. The CDR3 nucleotides read TGTGCCAGCAACCCCCCGGGGGCGCAAAATGAGCAGTTCTTC.

The chain uses TRBV5-4 and TRBJ2-7; perhaps TRBD1 as D (6 bases). Trimming pared 4 bases from V and 3 bases from J, leaving 11 bases between. The CDR3 is 13 amino acids. CDR1 SGHNT and CDR2 YYREEE come from the germline V gene (reference sequence). The CDR3 DNA reads TGTGCCAGCAGCCACGAGACAGGCTACGAGCAGTACTTC. This codes for CASSHETGYEQYF.

The chain uses TRBV6-6 and TRBJ2-7; 8 bases agree with TRBD2. Per the germline V gene, CDR1 is MNHNY and CDR2 is SVGAGI (reference sequence). CDR3 size: 15 residues. V dropped 0 bases and J dropped 1; count of bases not matched to a gene: 2. The CDR3 region is CASSYSAGGSYEQYF. CDR3 coding DNA: TGTGCCAGCAGTTACTCGGCGGGGGGTTCCTACGAGCAGTACTTC.

The chain has TRBV5-5 and TRBJ2-3; TRBD2 agrees at 7 bases. Trimming removed 0 bases from V and 1 base from J; junction bases left unmatched: 8. This CDR3 has 17 amino acids. In germline, CDR1 is SGHKS, CDR2 YYEKEE (reference sequence). The CDR3 spells CASSLVFRGSGTDTQYF. CDR3 DNA: TGTGCCAGCAGCTTGGTCTTTCGCGGGAGTGGCACAGATACGCAGTATTTT.

This chain joins TRBV11-2 and TRBJ2-5; 13 nucleotides align to TRBD2. With 1 base clipped from V and 5 bases from J, the junction kept 7 bases outside the gene matches. In germline, CDR1 is SGHAT, CDR2 FQNNGV. The CDR3 is 17 amino acids. CDR3 DNA sequence: TGTGCCAGCAGCTTAGGCCCCGGGACTAGCGGGGCGGAGACCCAGTACTTC. Translating gives CASSLGPGTSGAETQYF.

The chain carries TRBV6-5 and TRBJ2-1, with 10 bases that match TRBD2. After removal of 5 bases from V and 9 bases from J, the junction contained 7 bases not matched to a gene. This CDR3 has 14 residues. In germline, CDR1 is MNHEY, CDR2 SVGAGI. Written as DNA, the CDR3 is TGTGCCAGCAGTCCCGGACTAGCGGACCGTGAGCAGTTCTTC. Amino acid sequence: CASSPGLADREQFF.

The chain combines TRBV15 with TRBJ1-5; no reliable D call. V gave up 5 bases and J gave up 0 bases, with 11 bases separating them. Germline CDR1 is LNHNV and CDR2 is YYDKDF (reference sequence). The CDR3 totals 15 residues. CDR3 nucleotide sequence: TGTGCCACCAGCCGCTCGGTAGATAGCAATCAGCCCCAGCATTTT. Translating gives CATSRSVDSNQPQHF.

The CDR3 here is CSVEGGVGGQYF. The CDR3, as DNA: TGCAGCGTTGAAGGAGGGGTAGGAGGGCAGTACTTC. The chain carries TRBV29-1 and TRBJ2-7; D might be TRBD1 or TRBD2, each matching 5 bases. The CDR3 has 12 residues. Between the trimmed V and J ends, which lost 1 base and 9 bases, there was a span of 13 bases. Germline assignment: CDR1 SQVTM and CDR2 ANQGSEA.

The CDR3 spells CASSTGGRGTDTQYF. CDR3 DNA sequence: TGTGCCAGCAGTACGGGGGGCCGGGGCACAGATACGCAGTATTTT. The rearrangement uses TRBV27 and TRBJ2-3; D may be TRBD2 (7 bases). The germline V gene has CDR1 MNHEY and CDR2 SMNVEV (reference sequence). V was cut by 5 bases and J by 1 base, with 13 bases left in between. The CDR3 consists of 15 residues.

This clonotype was detected a few times. This CDR3 is CSARDPGFGSYEQFF. The CDR3 region has the DNA TGCAGTGCTAGAGATCCCGGGTTCGGCTCTTATGAGCAGTTCTTC. The chain has TRBV20-1 and TRBJ2-1; D gene ambiguous. Trimming stripped 0 bases from V and 8 bases from J, with 17 bases between. CDR1 and CDR2 (germline): DFQATT, SNEGSKA (reference sequence). CDR3 length equals 15 residues.

The V gene is TRBV29-1, the J gene TRBJ1-2; 7 nucleotides align to TRBD1. The CDR3 totals 13 residues. The V segment lost 3 bases and the J segment 3 bases; nucleotides outside the gene matches: 4. CDR1 is SQVTM, CDR2 ANQGSEA, per germline. CDR3 in DNA: TGCAGCGTTGAGACAGGGATCCACTATGGCTACACCTTC. It encodes CSVETGIHYGYTF.